This is a list of T cell receptor beta chains from one sample in a study of blood T cell repertoires in COVID-19. TCRdb's copy holds only in-frame clones and misses some; the assay was immunoSEQ multiplex PCR. The table records 150,000 to 200,000 clones, 65% to 90% of them present only once. Sequencing was carried out using peripheral blood. The source is a man in his forties or fifties with active or convalescent COVID-19. Each CDR3 is given with its conserved first and last residue. Fields, in order: D gene, J gene, V gene, CDR3 length, clone size, CDR3 protein, CDR3 DNA. A D gene is named only where the DNA matches it firmly. Clone size is not always given. Where it is, it says once, few, many or a class for expanded clones.

d_gene: TRBD1; j_gene: TRBJ2-3; v_gene: TRBV23-1; len: 14; abundance: -; CDR3aa: CASSLQGVTDTQYF; CDR3nt: TGCGCCAGCAGTCTCCAGGGGGTCACAGATACGCAGTATTTT
d_gene: TRBD1; j_gene: TRBJ2-5; v_gene: TRBV20-1; len: 15; abundance: -; CDR3aa: CSASGDRGSGETQYF; CDR3nt: TGCAGTGCTAGTGGGGACAGGGGTTCCGGAGAGACCCAGTACTTC
d_gene: TRBD1; j_gene: TRBJ1-6; v_gene: TRBV9; len: 19; abundance: -; CDR3aa: CASSVDRTGDVSYNSPLHF; CDR3nt: TGTGCCAGCAGCGTAGACAGGACAGGGGACGTCTCCTATAATTCACCCCTCCACTTT
d_gene: TRBD1; j_gene: TRBJ1-3; v_gene: TRBV29-1; len: 12; abundance: -; CDR3aa: CSVEAGGRTIYF; CDR3nt: TGCAGCGTTGAGGCAGGGGGACGCACCATATATTTT
d_gene: -; j_gene: TRBJ1-1; v_gene: TRBV6-4; len: 13; abundance: -; CDR3aa: CASSLTGFTEAFF; CDR3nt: TGTGCCAGCAGTCTCACAGGGTTTACTGAAGCTTTCTTT
d_gene: TRBD1; j_gene: TRBJ1-4; v_gene: TRBV9; len: 15; abundance: -; CDR3aa: CASSAAGTGYEKLFF; CDR3nt: TGTGCCAGCAGCGCTGCTGGGACAGGGTATGAAAAACTGTTTTTT
d_gene: TRBD1; j_gene: TRBJ1-4; v_gene: TRBV7-9; len: 15; abundance: -; CDR3aa: CASSLVGGVSEKLFF; CDR3nt: TGTGCCAGCAGCTTAGTAGGGGGCGTTTCTGAAAAACTGTTTTTT
d_gene: TRBD1; j_gene: TRBJ2-7; v_gene: TRBV5-1; len: 13; abundance: once; CDR3aa: CASSSQGSYEQYF; CDR3nt: TGCGCCAGCAGCTCACAGGGGTCCTACGAGCAGTACTTC
d_gene: TRBD2; j_gene: TRBJ2-7; v_gene: TRBV29-1; len: 13; abundance: -; CDR3aa: CSVSAGGLYEQYF; CDR3nt: TGCAGCGTTTCAGCGGGAGGGCTTTACGAGCAGTACTTC
d_gene: -; j_gene: TRBJ2-1; v_gene: TRBV7-2; len: 11; abundance: -; CDR3aa: CASRLAFEQFF; CDR3nt: TGTGCCAGCAGACTAGCATTTGAGCAGTTCTTC
d_gene: -; j_gene: TRBJ1-2; v_gene: TRBV3-1/TRBV3-2; len: 15; abundance: -; CDR3aa: CASSQAGGSSGGYTF; CDR3nt: TGTGCCAGCAGCCAAGCGGGTGGTAGTAGCGGGGGCTACACCTTC
d_gene: -; j_gene: TRBJ2-5; v_gene: TRBV5-5; len: 14; abundance: -; CDR3aa: CASRMGVIQETQYF; CDR3nt: TGTGCCAGCAGAATGGGAGTAATCCAAGAGACCCAGTACTTC
d_gene: -; j_gene: TRBJ1-5; v_gene: TRBV2; len: 15; abundance: -; CDR3aa: CASSDKRGSNQPQHF; CDR3nt: TGTGCCAGCAGCGATAAGCGGGGAAGCAATCAGCCCCAGCATTTT
d_gene: TRBD1; j_gene: TRBJ2-5; v_gene: TRBV9; len: 15; abundance: -; CDR3aa: CASSVGTGDQETQYF; CDR3nt: TGTGCCAGCAGCGTAGGGACAGGGGACCAAGAGACCCAGTACTTC
d_gene: TRBD2; j_gene: TRBJ2-5; v_gene: TRBV4-1; len: 18; abundance: -; CDR3aa: CASSQAGGSGRLGETQYF; CDR3nt: TGCGCCAGCAGCCAAGCAGGTGGTAGCGGGAGGCTGGGGGAGACCCAGTACTTC
d_gene: -; j_gene: TRBJ2-6; v_gene: TRBV6-5; len: 12; abundance: -; CDR3aa: CASTVGANVLTF; CDR3nt: TGTGCCAGCACCGTTGGGGCCAACGTCCTGACTTTC
d_gene: -; j_gene: TRBJ2-7; v_gene: TRBV6-5; len: 14; abundance: -; CDR3aa: CASSSEQGMYEQYF; CDR3nt: TGTGCCAGCAGTTCTGAACAGGGTATGTACGAGCAGTACTTC
d_gene: -; j_gene: TRBJ2-2; v_gene: TRBV9; len: 13; abundance: -; CDR3aa: CASSVEHSGELFF; CDR3nt: TGTGCCAGCAGCGTAGAGCATTCCGGGGAGCTGTTTTTT
d_gene: TRBD2; j_gene: TRBJ2-7; v_gene: TRBV6-5; len: 15; abundance: -; CDR3aa: CASSRPGLAVYEQYF; CDR3nt: TGTGCCAGCAGTCGTCCGGGACTAGCGGTCTACGAGCAGTACTTC
d_gene: -; j_gene: TRBJ2-1; v_gene: TRBV24-1; len: 13; abundance: -; CDR3aa: CATSGLAGNEQFF; CDR3nt: TGTGCCACCAGTGGGCTAGCCGGCAATGAGCAGTTCTTC